Listed below are T cell receptor beta chains from one sample, sequenced in a study of blood T cell repertoires in COVID-19. The table came from immunoSEQ multiplex PCR; TCRdb's copy has only in-frame clones and leaves some out. Of more than 150,000 clones listed, more than 75% are singletons. Input material: PBMCs or T cells enriched from blood (not recorded which). The source of these receptors is a woman in her 50s who had recovered from COVID-19. Each CDR3 is given with its conserved first and last residue. D genes are given only for firm matches. The size entry is marked missing in some rows and otherwise reads once, few, many or a size class.

>TRBJ2-5|-|TRBV29-1|-
TGCAGCGGGGGCTTCTCCCGGTCTTCGGAGACCCAGTACTTC
CSGGFSRSSETQYF
>TRBJ1-5|-|TRBV10-3|once
TGTGCCATCAGTGATAGTAGAAGTTCCAATCAGCCCCAGCATTTT
CAISDSRSSNQPQHF
>TRBJ1-1|-|TRBV12-3/TRBV12-4|-
TGTGCCAGCAGTCAGGTGGGGGGCACTGAAGCTTTCTTT
CASSQVGGTEAFF
>TRBJ1-6|TRBD1|TRBV5-1|-
TGCGCCAGCAGCTTACGACAGGGCGGGAATTCACCCCTCCACTTT
CASSLRQGGNSPLHF
>TRBJ1-2|-|TRBV3-1/TRBV3-2|-
TGTGCCAGCAGCGGGGGCAGGGGCTATGGCTACACCTTC
CASSGGRGYGYTF
>TRBJ2-2|-|TRBV5-1|-
TGCGCCAGCAGCGTCAGACTAGCCGGGGAGCTGTTTTTT
CASSVRLAGELFF
>TRBJ2-7|TRBD2|TRBV7-6|-
TGTGCCAGCAGCTTGAATCGACTAGCGGGAGCCGAGCAGTACTTC
CASSLNRLAGAEQYF
>TRBJ2-2|TRBD2|TRBV7-2|-
TGTGCCAGCAGCTGGCGGGAGGGCGGGGAGCTGTTTTTT
CASSWREGGELFF
>TRBJ2-7|-|TRBV28|-
TGTGCCAGCAGTTTGCGGTACGAGCAGTACTTC
CASSLRYEQYF
>TRBJ2-1|TRBD2|TRBV27|-
TGTGCCAGCTCACCGGGACTAGCGGACCGGCGGCCCTACAATGAGCAGTTCTTC
CASSPGLADRRPYNEQFF
>TRBJ2-2|-|TRBV5-1|-
TGCGCCAGCAGCTTAGTTCAGGGGGGCACCGGGGAGCTGTTTTTT
CASSLVQGGTGELFF
>TRBJ2-7|-|TRBV7-8|-
TGTGCCAGCAGCTTCCGAGACACTGCCTACGAGCAGTACTTC
CASSFRDTAYEQYF
>TRBJ1-4|-|TRBV7-9|-
TGTGCCAGCAGCTTGGGAGCGCAAAATGAAAAACTGTTTTTT
CASSLGAQNEKLFF
>TRBJ2-3|-|TRBV2|-
TGTGCCAGCAATGAACAGGGTAGCCCAGATACGCAGTATTTT
CASNEQGSPDTQYF
>TRBJ1-1|-|TRBV5-1|-
TGCGCCAGCAGCTTGGGGGTGACAGACACTGAAGCTTTCTTT
CASSLGVTDTEAFF
>TRBJ2-1|TRBD2|TRBV11-2|-
TGTGCCAGCAGCCTTGGACTAGCGGGGTCGACGGGTGAGCAGTTCTTC
CASSLGLAGSTGEQFF
>TRBJ1-3|-|TRBV6-5|-
TGTGCCAGCAGTCCCCACAGGGATAGAGGAAACACCATATATTTT
CASSPHRDRGNTIYF
>TRBJ2-5|TRBD1|TRBV5-4|once
TGTGCCAGCAGCTTGGGAGGGACAGTCCAAGAGACCCAGTACTTC
CASSLGGTVQETQYF
>TRBJ2-2|-|TRBV28|-
TGTGCCAGCAGGAAACAGGGGAACACCGGGGAGCTGTTTTTT
CASRKQGNTGELFF
>TRBJ2-2|-|TRBV18|few
TGTGCCAGCTCTCCCCAGACAGGAGAATTATCCGGGGAGCTGTTTTTT
CASSPQTGELSGELFF
>TRBJ2-5|TRBD2|TRBV11-2|many
TGTGCCAGCAGCTTGGCGGGAGCGGAGACCCAGTACTTC
CASSLAGAETQYF
>TRBJ1-1|TRBD1|TRBV5-5|-
TGTGCCAGCAGCGCGGACAGGGGCACTGAAGCTTTCTTT
CASSADRGTEAFF
>TRBJ1-2|-|TRBV5-1|-
TGCGCCAGCAGCTCTGGGGAGGAGTATGGCTACACCTTC
CASSSGEEYGYTF
>TRBJ2-7|TRBD1|TRBV6-5|-
TGTGCCAGCAGCGACCAGACAGGGCCCTACGAGCAGTACTTC
CASSDQTGPYEQYF
>TRBJ2-7|-|TRBV5-6|-
TGTGCCAGCAGCCTACTGAACGAGCAGTACTTC
CASSLLNEQYF
>TRBJ1-4|-|TRBV25-1|many
TGTGCCAGCAGTGCCCAGTCGGGAACTAATGAAAAACTGTTTTTT
CASSAQSGTNEKLFF
>TRBJ2-1|-|TRBV19|-
TGTGCCAGTAGTCGTACCCTCAATCTAGCGGAGCAGTTCTTC
CASSRTLNLAEQFF
>TRBJ1-5|-|TRBV19|-
TGTGCCAGTAGCCTCGCACGGGGGGCGGGTCAGCCCCAGCATTTT
CASSLARGAGQPQHF
>TRBJ1-5|TRBD1|TRBV7-9|few
TGTGCCAGCAGCCTAATGACAGGGTTCGTCAATCAGCCCCAGCATTTT
CASSLMTGFVNQPQHF
>TRBJ1-5|-|TRBV6-5|-
TGTGCCAGCAGTTACTCTTTCAGGGGCAAGCCCCAGCATTTT
CASSYSFRGKPQHF
>TRBJ2-2|TRBD2|TRBV14|-
TGTGCCAGCAGCCAAAAAAGCGGGAGCGGCACCGGGGAGCTGTTTTTT
CASSQKSGSGTGELFF
>TRBJ2-3|TRBD2|TRBV30|-
TGTGCCTGGGCTAGCGGGAGTACAGATACGCAGTATTTT
CAWASGSTDTQYF
>TRBJ1-1|-|TRBV18|-
TGTGCCAGCTCCTACGCCCTTCTTACAGGACAGCTGAACACTGAAGCTTTCTTT
CASSYALLTGQLNTEAFF
>TRBJ1-5|-|TRBV28|-
TGTGCCAGCAAGGGAGGGAACGGGGTGGGAAATCAGCCCCAGCATTTT
CASKGGNGVGNQPQHF
>TRBJ1-4|TRBD1|TRBV7-9|-
TGTGCCAGCAGCTGGGGGACAGGGCTTTATATAGGGGAAAAACTGTTTTTT
CASSWGTGLYIGEKLFF
>TRBJ2-7|TRBD2|TRBV2|-
TGTGCCAGCAGTGAAGTCCTAGCGGGACCCTACGAGCAGTACTTC
CASSEVLAGPYEQYF
>TRBJ2-3|TRBD2|TRBV4-2|-
TGTGCCAGCAGCCAAGAGGCTAGCGGAACCCCCGGATTGTGGGGTACGCAGTATTTT
CASSQEASGTPGLWGTQYF
>TRBJ2-7|TRBD2|TRBV30|-
TGTGCCTGTCCGGGACTAGCGGGAGTCCACGAGCAGTACTTC
CACPGLAGVHEQYF
>TRBJ2-1|TRBD2|TRBV3-1/TRBV3-2|once
TGTGCCAGCAGCCATCTATTAGCGGGGTTCTCCTACAATGAGCAGTTCTTC
CASSHLLAGFSYNEQFF
>TRBJ2-7|-|TRBV3-1/TRBV3-2|-
TGTGCCAGCAGCCCGACTCAGGGCAGCCACTACGAGCAGTACTTC
CASSPTQGSHYEQYF
>TRBJ1-1|-|TRBV27|-
TGTGCCAGCAGTTACCAGGGAAACACTGAAGCTTTCTTT
CASSYQGNTEAFF
>TRBJ2-7|TRBD1|TRBV23-1|few
TGCGCCAGCAGTCTCCCGGGGACAGGGGGCTTC
CASSLPGTGGF
>TRBJ2-1|-|TRBV7-2|-
TGTGCCAGCAGCTTGGGCTTTGGTGCAAATGAGCAGTTCTTC
CASSLGFGANEQFF
>TRBJ1-5|-|TRBV18|-
TGTGCCAGCTCACCACCGCCCGGGAGCAATCAGCCCCAGCATTTT
CASSPPPGSNQPQHF
>TRBJ1-5|-|TRBV19|-
TGTGCCAGTAATACCGTAGGGGCGAGCAATCAGCCCCAGCATTTT
CASNTVGASNQPQHF
>TRBJ2-1|-|TRBV13|-
TGTGCCAGCAGCTTACGGTTCGAATACAATGAGCAGTTCTTC
CASSLRFEYNEQFF
>TRBJ2-7|TRBD2|TRBV30|-
TGTGCCTGGCGCCCTAGCGGGCCCTTTAACGAGCAGTACTTC
CAWRPSGPFNEQYF
>TRBJ1-6|TRBD1|TRBV28|-
TGTGCCAGCAGACAGACAGGGGGCTATTCACCCCTCCACTTT
CASRQTGGYSPLHF
>TRBJ2-2|TRBD1|TRBV5-1|-
TGCGCCAGCAGCTTGAGGACAGGGTCGAGGTCCGGGGAGCTGTTTTTT
CASSLRTGSRSGELFF
>TRBJ2-7|-|TRBV5-6|once
TGTGCCAGCAGCCTCTCCGGGTCCTCCTACGAGCAGTACTTC
CASSLSGSSYEQYF
>TRBJ2-1|TRBD2|TRBV27|-
TGTGCCAGCAGTTCTTTTGGGCTAGCGGACAATGAGCAGTTCTTC
CASSSFGLADNEQFF
>TRBJ1-4|TRBD1|TRBV4-2|many
TGTGCCAGCAGCTCACAGACAGGGGGGGGTGAAAAACTGTTTTTT
CASSSQTGGGEKLFF
>TRBJ2-7|TRBD2|TRBV5-1|-
TGCGCCAGCAGCTTGGCCGGACTAGCGGGACCACTCCGCTACGAGCAGTACTTC
CASSLAGLAGPLRYEQYF
>TRBJ1-4|TRBD1|TRBV7-6|-
TGTGCCAGCAGCTTAGATCCCCCGGGACAGGGTTCAACTAATGAAAAACTGTTTTTT
CASSLDPPGQGSTNEKLFF
>TRBJ2-7|-|TRBV5-5|-
TGTGCCAGCAGCTTGGCGCCGACAGGTCAGCACGAGCAGTACTTC
CASSLAPTGQHEQYF
>TRBJ1-5|-|TRBV19|-
TGTGCCAGTAGTACCCCGAGACAACCCCGGACGGAGGAGCCCCAGCATTTT
CASSTPRQPRTEEPQHF
>TRBJ2-2|TRBD2|TRBV6-2/TRBV6-3|once
TGTGCCAGCAGTTATCGGACTAGCGGGAGTTGGGCGAACACCGGGGAGCTGTTTTTT
CASSYRTSGSWANTGELFF
>TRBJ2-5|-|TRBV9|-
TGTGCCAGCAGCTATGCAGGGGGGCAGGAGACCCAGTACTTC
CASSYAGGQETQYF
>TRBJ2-2|-|TRBV6-5|-
TGTGCCAGCAGCCGACTAGTTAGCGGGGAGCTGTTTTTT
CASSRLVSGELFF